This T cell receptor beta chain was identified in a study of technical replicates of blood from a handful of donors. This clone is medium-sized. Clones were sequenced by immunoSEQ multiplex PCR, and TCRdb holds only the in-frame ones, with some missing. The sample has about 53,000 clones; just over 85% are singletons. The germline gives CDR1 SGHRS, CDR2 YFSETQ. Unmatched junction bases numbered 2, after V lost 2 bases and J lost 6 bases. The CDR3 is 14 residues long. What was sequenced was PBMCs. The receptor was derived from a human donor in good health. Some clones in this sample may be carry-over from other donors' samples. This rearrangement joins TRBV5-1 to TRBJ2-1, with 10 bases matching TRBD2. The chain's CDR3 is CASSLAGGFNEQFF. CDR3 coding DNA: TGCGCCAGCAGCTTAGCGGGAGGGTTCAATGAGCAGTTCTTC.